One and the same sample provided the 6 T cell receptor beta chains below, sequenced in a study of blood T cell repertoires in COVID-19 (dated by TCRdb to the early 2020s). Libraries were constructed by the immunoSEQ multiplex PCR assay. TCRdb took this table from immuneACCESS and kept in-frame rearrangements with V and J called. Such tables lack part of the clones; where checked against another copy, unresolved V genes explain under half of the gap, and the rest is unexplained. The sample data list over 150,000 clones, and 80% to 85% of these were observed just once. In total, the top ten clones hold under 13% of the sample. The sample was peripheral blood. The origin of the receptors is a man between 65 and 85 years old with active or convalescent COVID-19.

This chain links TRBV7-8 with TRBJ1-2; no definite D call. The CDR3 covers 13 residues. Germline CDR1 SGHVS, CDR2 FQNEAQ. With 2 bases removed from V and 10 bases from J, the gap between germline ends came to 14 bases. CDR3 in DNA: TGTGCCAGCAGCTTATTATTAGCGCGCGACTACACCTTC. Residues: CASSLLLARDYTF. Using reference TRBV7-8 and TRBJ1-2 for the parts outside the CDR3, the full variable domain is GAGVSQSPRYKVAKRGQDVALRCDPISGHVSLFWYQQALGQGPEFLTYFQNEAQLDKSGLPSDRFFAERPEGSVSTLKIQRTQQEDSAVYLCASSLLLARDYTFGSGTRLTVV.

This rearrangement joins TRBV27 to TRBJ2-5; D is undetermined. The CDR3 consists of 13 residues. From germline, CDR1 is MNHEY and CDR2 SMNVEV (reference sequence). V lost 2 bases to trimming and J lost 7 bases, with 11 bases between them. The CDR3 DNA reads TGTGCCAGCAGTTTAGAGAAAACGGGGACCCAGTACTTC. This encodes CASSLEKTGTQYF.

The chain carries TRBV18 and TRBJ2-3; TRBD1 matches at 7 bases. The CDR3 totals 17 residues. Germline CDR1 is KGHSH and CDR2 is LQKENI. V was clipped by 3 bases and J by 0 bases; unmatched bases: 9. CDR3 bases: TGTGCCAGCTCACCGACCCGAAACAGGGGAAGCACAGATACGCAGTATTTT. Translation: CASSPTRNRGSTDTQYF. The entire variable domain, with the rest obtained from reference TRBV18 and TRBJ2-3, is as follows: NAGVMQNPRHLVRRRGQEARLRCSPMKGHSHVYWYRQLPEEGLKFMVYLQKENIIDESGMPKERFSAEFPKEGPSILRIQQVVRGDSAAYFCASSPTRNRGSTDTQYFGPGTRLTVL.

This sequence joins TRBV5-1 and TRBJ1-2, with TRBD1 identical over 7 bases. Germline assignment: CDR1 SGHRS and CDR2 YFSETQ. The CDR3 covers 14 residues. J was trimmed by 4 bases and V by 3 bases; bases with no gene match: 6. The CDR3 spells CASSYGQDGYGYTF. CDR3 bases: TGCGCCAGCAGCTATGGACAGGACGGCTATGGCTACACCTTC.

The genes are TRBV7-2 and TRBJ2-7, with D possibly matching TRBD1 (6 bases). Germline loops: CDR1 SGHTA, CDR2 FQGNSA. The CDR3 is 14 amino acids. Deletions cut 3 bases from V and 12 bases from J, with 21 bases between. The CDR3 DNA sequence: TGTGCCAGCAGCTTGGGACACCCAAAGACCGAGTGGTACTTC. Protein: CASSLGHPKTEWYF.

This chain joins TRBV5-1 and TRBJ2-5; possibly TRBD1 for D (5 bases). Germline-derived CDR1 and CDR2 are SGHRS and YFSETQ. The CDR3 runs 14 residues. Deletions cut 6 bases from V and 4 bases from J, with 16 bases between. As DNA, the CDR3 is TGCGCCAGCAATACTCCTAACCAGGGAGAGACCCAGTACTTC. It yields the protein CASNTPNQGETQYF.